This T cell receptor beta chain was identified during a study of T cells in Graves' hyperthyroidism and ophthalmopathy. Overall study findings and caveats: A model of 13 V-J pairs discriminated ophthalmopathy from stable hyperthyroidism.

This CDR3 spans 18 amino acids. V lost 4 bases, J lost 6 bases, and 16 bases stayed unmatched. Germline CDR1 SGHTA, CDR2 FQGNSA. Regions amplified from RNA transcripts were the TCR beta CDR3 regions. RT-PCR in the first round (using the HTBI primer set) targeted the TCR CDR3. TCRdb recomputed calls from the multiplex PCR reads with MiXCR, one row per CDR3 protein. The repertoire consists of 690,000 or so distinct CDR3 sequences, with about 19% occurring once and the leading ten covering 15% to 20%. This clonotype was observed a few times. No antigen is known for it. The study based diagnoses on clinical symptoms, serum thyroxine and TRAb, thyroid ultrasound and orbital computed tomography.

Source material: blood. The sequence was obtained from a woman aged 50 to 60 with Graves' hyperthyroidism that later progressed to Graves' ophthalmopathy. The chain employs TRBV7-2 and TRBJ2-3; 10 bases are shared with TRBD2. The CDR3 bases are TGTGCCAGCAGCTCATATCGATTTAGCGGGGGGCCGGGGGATACGCAGTATTTT. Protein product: CASSSYRFSGGPGDTQYF.